These 10 T cell receptor beta chains came from one sample sequenced in a study of chemoradiotherapy in HPV16-positive cancers. Assay used: immunoSEQ multiplex PCR; TCRdb lists only in-frame clones, some missing. The table has approximately 50,000 clones, about 88% seen once. The sequencing here drew on blood, taken from a patient who underwent chemoradiotherapy. These receptors were obtained from a human donor with HPV-associated anogenital cancer.

This clone was counted between two and nine times. The chain has TRBV6-5 and TRBJ1-1; the match to TRBD1 covers 10 bases. The length of the CDR3 is 16 residues. Trimming removed 0 bases from V and 7 bases from J; junction bases left unmatched: 8. Germline V gives CDR1 MNHEY, CDR2 SVGAGI. The CDR3: CASSYSTGGGLSEAFF. In DNA form, the CDR3 reads TGTGCCAGCAGTTACTCGACAGGGGGCGGCCTCAGTGAAGCTTTCTTT.

Notes on this clone: The junction differs from germline at one of its ends, possibly a read error. This chain links TRBV29-1 with TRBJ1-3, with TRBD1 matching 7 bases. The CDR3 spans 11 residues. Germline values: CDR1 SQVTM, CDR2 ANQGSEA. The chain's CDR3 is CSVGQGNIIYF. The CDR3, as DNA: TGCAGCGTTGGACAGGGAAACATCATATATTTT. The entire variable domain, with the rest obtained from reference TRBV29-1 and TRBJ1-3, is as follows: SAVISQKPSRDICQRGTSLTIQCQVDSQVTMMFWYRQQPGQSLTLIATANQGSEATYESGFVIDKFPISRPNLTFSTLTVSNMSPEDSSIYLCSVGQGNIIYFGEGSWLTVV.

The chain couples TRBV7-2 to TRBJ2-5, with D tentatively TRBD2 (6 bases). The DNA end is more similar to TRBJ2-7, so the J call may be wrong. The CDR3 runs to 15 residues. In germline, CDR1 is SGHTA, CDR2 FQGNSA. In DNA form, the CDR3 reads TGTGCCAGCAGCCCTCCCGGGGGAAGGCCGTACGAGCAGTACTTC. This encodes CASSPPGGRPYEQYF.

As concerns this clone: The final CDR3 position lacks the conserved phenylalanine or tryptophan, pointing to a likely read error. The chain carries TRBV10-3 and TRBJ1-6, with 9 bases fitting TRBD1. The CDR3 extends over 15 amino acids. Germline V gene lookup returns CDR1 ENHRY and CDR2 SYGVKD. V shed 2 bases, J shed 7 bases, and the junction held 3 bases outside the gene matches. In nucleotides, the CDR3 is TGTGCCATCAGTGAGAGGACAGGGGTCAATTCACCCCTCCACCTT. This translates into CAISERTGVNSPLHL.

This clone was observed once. V is TRBV9 and J is TRBJ2-1; 11 bases are a match to TRBD2. This CDR3 comprises 18 residues. The germline CDR1 and CDR2 sequences are SGDLS and YYNGEE. The V segment lost 3 bases and the J segment 2 bases; nucleotides outside the gene matches: 10. This CDR3 is CASSGDSGGAIPYNEQFF. The DNA for the CDR3 is TGTGCCAGCAGCGGGGATAGCGGGGGGGCGATCCCCTACAATGAGCAGTTCTTC.

The chain uses TRBV30 and TRBJ2-3; D gene uncertain. Germline V CDR1 and CDR2: GTSNPN, SVGIG (reference sequence). Trimming removed 2 bases at V and 0 bases at J, with 15 bases between. This CDR3 spans 16 amino acids. In nucleotides, the CDR3 is TGTGCCTGGAGTTCCGAGACCGGTTCAAGCACAGATACGCAGTATTTT. It yields the protein CAWSSETGSSTDTQYF.

The V call is TRBV5-4, the J call TRBJ1-1, with D possibly TRBD1 on 5 matching bases. Trimming pared 4 bases from V and 4 bases from J, leaving 11 bases between. CDR1 is SGHNT, CDR2 YYREEE, per germline (reference sequence). The CDR3 runs 13 residues. CDR3: CASSRVGRTEAFF. CDR3 bases: TGTGCCAGCAGCCGGGTGGGGCGCACTGAAGCTTTCTTT.

The chain carries TRBV10-1 and TRBJ2-1; 13 bases map to TRBD2. The CDR3 covers 20 residues. The germline gives CDR1 WNHNN, CDR2 SYGVQD (reference sequence). V was pared by 3 bases and J by 0 bases, with 11 bases of the junction left unmatched. The CDR3 here is CASSDTRTSGGLFSYNEQFF. DNA for the CDR3: TGCGCCAGCAGTGACACCCGGACTAGCGGGGGCCTATTCTCCTACAATGAGCAGTTCTTC.

Only one count was recorded for this clone. The J gene is TRBJ2-7, the V gene TRBV6-5; maybe TRBD2 (5 bases). This CDR3 has 15 amino acids. CDR1 and CDR2 from the germline V gene are MNHEY and SVGAGI. Trimming removed 2 bases from V and 5 bases from J, with 16 bases in between. The CDR3 DNA follows: TGTGCCAGCAGTTACCCGCGTTCCAAGGAGGACGAGCAGTACTTC. This sequence encodes CASSYPRSKEDEQYF.

This chain joins TRBV9 and TRBJ2-3, with 13 bases fitting TRBD2. The CDR3 consists of 16 residues. CDR1 and CDR2 from the germline V gene are SGDLS and YYNGEE. The V segment lost 4 bases and the J segment 4 bases; nucleotides outside the gene matches: 6. The CDR3 region has the DNA TGTGCCAGCAGCCCACGACTAGCGGGAGGCGCAGATACGCAGTATTTT. This sequence encodes CASSPRLAGGADTQYF.